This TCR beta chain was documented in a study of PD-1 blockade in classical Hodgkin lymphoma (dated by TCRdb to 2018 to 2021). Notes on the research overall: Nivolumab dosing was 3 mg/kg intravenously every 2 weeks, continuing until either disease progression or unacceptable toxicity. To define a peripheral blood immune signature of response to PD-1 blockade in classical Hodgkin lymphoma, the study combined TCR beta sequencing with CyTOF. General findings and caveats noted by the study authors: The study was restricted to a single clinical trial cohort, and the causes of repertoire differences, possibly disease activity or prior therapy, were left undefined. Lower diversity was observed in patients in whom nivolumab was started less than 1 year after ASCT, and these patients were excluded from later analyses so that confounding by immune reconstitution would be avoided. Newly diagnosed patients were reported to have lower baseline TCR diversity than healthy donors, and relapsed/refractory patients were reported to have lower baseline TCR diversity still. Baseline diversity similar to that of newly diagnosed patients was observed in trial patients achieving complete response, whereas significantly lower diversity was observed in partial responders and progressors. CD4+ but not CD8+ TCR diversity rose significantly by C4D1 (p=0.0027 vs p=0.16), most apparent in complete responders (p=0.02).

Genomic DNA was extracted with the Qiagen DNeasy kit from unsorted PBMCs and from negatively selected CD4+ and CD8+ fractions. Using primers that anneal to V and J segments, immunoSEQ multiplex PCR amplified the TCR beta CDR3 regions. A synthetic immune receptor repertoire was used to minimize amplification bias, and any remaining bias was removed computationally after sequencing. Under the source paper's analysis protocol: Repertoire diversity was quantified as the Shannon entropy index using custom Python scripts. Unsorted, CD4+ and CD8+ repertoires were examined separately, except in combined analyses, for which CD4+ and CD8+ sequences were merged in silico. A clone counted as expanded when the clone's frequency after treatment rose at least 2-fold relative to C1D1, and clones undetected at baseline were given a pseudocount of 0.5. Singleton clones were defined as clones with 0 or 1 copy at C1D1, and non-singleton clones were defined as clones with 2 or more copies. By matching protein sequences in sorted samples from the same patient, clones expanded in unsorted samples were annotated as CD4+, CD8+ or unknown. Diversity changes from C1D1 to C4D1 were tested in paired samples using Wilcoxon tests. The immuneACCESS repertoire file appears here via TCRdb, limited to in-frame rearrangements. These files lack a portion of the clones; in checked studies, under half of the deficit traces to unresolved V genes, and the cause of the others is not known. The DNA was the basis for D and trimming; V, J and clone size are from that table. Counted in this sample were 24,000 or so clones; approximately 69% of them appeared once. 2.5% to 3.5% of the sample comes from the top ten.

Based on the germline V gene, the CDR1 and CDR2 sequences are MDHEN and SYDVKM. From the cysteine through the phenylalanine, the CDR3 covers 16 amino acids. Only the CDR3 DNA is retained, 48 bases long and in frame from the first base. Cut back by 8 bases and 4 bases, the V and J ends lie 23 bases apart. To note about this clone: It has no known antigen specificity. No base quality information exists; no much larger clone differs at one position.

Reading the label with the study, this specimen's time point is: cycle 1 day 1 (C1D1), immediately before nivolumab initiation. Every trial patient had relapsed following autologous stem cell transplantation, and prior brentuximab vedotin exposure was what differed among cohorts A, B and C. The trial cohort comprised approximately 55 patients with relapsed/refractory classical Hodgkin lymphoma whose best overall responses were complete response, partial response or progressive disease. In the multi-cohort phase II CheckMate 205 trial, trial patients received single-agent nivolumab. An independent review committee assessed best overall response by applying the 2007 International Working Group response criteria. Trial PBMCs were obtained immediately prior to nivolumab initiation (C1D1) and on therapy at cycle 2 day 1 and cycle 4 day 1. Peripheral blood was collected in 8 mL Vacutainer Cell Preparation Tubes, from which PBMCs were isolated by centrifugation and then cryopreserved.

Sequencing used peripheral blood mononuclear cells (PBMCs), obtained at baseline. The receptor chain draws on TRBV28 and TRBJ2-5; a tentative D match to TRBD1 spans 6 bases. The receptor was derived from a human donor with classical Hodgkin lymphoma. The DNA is TGTGCCAGCTCCCCCCAGTTACAGGGTAAAGGAGAGACCCAGTACTTC. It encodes CASSPQLQGKGETQYF.